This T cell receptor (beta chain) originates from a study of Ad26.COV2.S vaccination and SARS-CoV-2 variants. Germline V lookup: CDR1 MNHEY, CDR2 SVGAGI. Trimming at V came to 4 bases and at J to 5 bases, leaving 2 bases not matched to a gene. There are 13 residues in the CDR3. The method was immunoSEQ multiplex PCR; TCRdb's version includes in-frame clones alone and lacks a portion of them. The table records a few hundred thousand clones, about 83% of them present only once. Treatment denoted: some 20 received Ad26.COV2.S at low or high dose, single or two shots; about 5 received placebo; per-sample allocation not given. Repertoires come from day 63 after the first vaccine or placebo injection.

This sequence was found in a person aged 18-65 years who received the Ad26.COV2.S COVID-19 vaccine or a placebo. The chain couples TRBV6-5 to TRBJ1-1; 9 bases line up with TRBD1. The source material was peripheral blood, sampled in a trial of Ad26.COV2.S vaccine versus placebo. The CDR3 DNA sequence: TGTGCCAGCAGTTTACAGGGGGCAACTGAAGCTTTCTTT. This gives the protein CASSLQGATEAFF.